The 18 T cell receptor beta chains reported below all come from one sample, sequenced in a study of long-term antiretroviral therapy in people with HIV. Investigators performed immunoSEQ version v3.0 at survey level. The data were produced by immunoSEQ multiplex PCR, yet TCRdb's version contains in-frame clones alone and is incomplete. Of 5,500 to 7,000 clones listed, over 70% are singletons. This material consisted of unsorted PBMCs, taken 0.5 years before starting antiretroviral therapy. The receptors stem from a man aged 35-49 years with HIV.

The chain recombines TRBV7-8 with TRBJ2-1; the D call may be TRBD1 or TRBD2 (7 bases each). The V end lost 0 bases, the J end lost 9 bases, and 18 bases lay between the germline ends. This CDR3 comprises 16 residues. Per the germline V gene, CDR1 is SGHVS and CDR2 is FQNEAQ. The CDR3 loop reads CASSLAGQGGIREQFF. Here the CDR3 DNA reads TGTGCCAGCAGCTTAGCGGGGCAGGGGGGGATCCGTGAGCAGTTCTTC.

In DNA, the CDR3 is TGTGCCAGCAGCTTAGGGGGGGACCGATTTACCGAGCAGTACTTC. As protein: CASSLGGDRFTEQYF. The chain has TRBV11-2 and TRBJ2-7; the D gene is possibly TRBD2 (6 bases). The CDR3 consists of 15 residues. V was cut by 1 base and J by 6 bases, with 16 bases left in between. Germline V gene lookup returns CDR1 SGHAT and CDR2 FQNNGV.

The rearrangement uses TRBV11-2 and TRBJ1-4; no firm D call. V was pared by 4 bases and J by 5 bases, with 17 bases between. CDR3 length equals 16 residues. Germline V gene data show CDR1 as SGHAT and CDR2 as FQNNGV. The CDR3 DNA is TGTGCCAGCAGCTCATCTCTGCAGGCCGCCAATGAAAAACTGTTTTTT. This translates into CASSSSLQAANEKLFF.

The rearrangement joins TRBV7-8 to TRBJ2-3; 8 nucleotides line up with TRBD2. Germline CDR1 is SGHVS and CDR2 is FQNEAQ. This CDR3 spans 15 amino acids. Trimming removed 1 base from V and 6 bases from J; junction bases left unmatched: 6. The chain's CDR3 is CASSLVVAGTDTQYF. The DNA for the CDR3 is TGTGCCAGCAGCTTAGTAGTAGCGGGAACGGATACGCAGTATTTT.

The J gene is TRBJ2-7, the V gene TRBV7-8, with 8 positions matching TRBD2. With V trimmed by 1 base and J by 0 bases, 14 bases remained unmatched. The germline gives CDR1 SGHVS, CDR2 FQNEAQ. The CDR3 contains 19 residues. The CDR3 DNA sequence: TGTGCCAGCAGCTTAGTGGACGGGGGGGGCTACCCGAGCTCCTACGAGCAGTACTTC. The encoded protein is CASSLVDGGGYPSSYEQYF.

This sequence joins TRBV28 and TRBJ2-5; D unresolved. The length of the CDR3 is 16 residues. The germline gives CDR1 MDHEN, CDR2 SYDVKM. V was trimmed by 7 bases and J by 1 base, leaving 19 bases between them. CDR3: CASNQGPQTPQETQYF. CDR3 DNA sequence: TGTGCCAGCAATCAAGGCCCGCAGACCCCCCAAGAGACCCAGTACTTC.

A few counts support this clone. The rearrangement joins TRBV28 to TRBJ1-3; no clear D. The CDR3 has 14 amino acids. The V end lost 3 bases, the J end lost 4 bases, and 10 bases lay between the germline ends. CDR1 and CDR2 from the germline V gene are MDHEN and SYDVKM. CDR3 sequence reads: CASSLAHRGNTIYF. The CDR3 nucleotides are TGTGCCAGCAGTTTGGCCCATCGAGGAAACACCATATATTTT.

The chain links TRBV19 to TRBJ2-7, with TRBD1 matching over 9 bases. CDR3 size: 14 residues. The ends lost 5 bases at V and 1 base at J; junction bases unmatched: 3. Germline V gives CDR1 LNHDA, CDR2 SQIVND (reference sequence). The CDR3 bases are TGTGCCAGTAGTGCGGGACAGGGATCCTACGAGCAGTACTTC. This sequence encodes CASSAGQGSYEQYF. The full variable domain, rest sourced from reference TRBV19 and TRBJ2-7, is DGGITQSPKYLFRKEGQNVTLSCEQNLNHDAMYWYRQDPGQGLRLIYYSQIVNDFQKGDIAEGYSVSREKKESFPLTVTSAQKNPTAFYLCASSAGQGSYEQYFGPGTRLTVT.

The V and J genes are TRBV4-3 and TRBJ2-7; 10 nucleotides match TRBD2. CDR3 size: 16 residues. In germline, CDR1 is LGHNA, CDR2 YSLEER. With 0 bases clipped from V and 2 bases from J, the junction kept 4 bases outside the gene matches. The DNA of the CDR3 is TGCGCCAGCAGCCAAGAAGTTGGGACTAGCGCCTACGAGCAGTACTTC. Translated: CASSQEVGTSAYEQYF.

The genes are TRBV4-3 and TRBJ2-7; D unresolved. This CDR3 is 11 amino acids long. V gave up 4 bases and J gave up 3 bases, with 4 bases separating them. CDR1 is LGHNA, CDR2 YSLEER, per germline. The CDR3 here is CASSLNYEQYF. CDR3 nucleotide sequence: TGCGCCAGCAGCCTGAACTACGAGCAGTACTTC.

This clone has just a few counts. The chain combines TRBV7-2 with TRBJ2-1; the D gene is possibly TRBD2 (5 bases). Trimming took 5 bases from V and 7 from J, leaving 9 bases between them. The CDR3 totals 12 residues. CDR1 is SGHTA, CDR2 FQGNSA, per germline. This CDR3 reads CASSNPGNEQFF. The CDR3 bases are TGTGCCAGCAGCAACCCGGGGAATGAGCAGTTCTTC.

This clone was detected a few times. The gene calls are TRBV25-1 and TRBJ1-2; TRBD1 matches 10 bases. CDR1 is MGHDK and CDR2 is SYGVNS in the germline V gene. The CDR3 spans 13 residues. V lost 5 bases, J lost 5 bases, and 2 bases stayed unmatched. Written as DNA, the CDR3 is TGTGCCAGCAGTATGGACAGGGGGTATGGCTACACCTTC. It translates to CASSMDRGYGYTF.

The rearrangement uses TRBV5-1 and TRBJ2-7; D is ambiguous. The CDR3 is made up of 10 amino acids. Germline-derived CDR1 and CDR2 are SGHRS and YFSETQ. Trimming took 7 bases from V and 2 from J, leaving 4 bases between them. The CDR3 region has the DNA TGCGCCAGCCGCACCTACGAGCAGTACTTC. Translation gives CASRTYEQYF.

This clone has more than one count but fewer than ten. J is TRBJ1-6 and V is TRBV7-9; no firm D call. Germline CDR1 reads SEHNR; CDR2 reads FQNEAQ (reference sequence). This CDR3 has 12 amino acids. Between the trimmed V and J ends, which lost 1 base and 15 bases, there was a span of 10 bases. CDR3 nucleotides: TGTGCCAGCAGCTTAGTAACGGCTGGCCTCCACTTT. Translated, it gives CASSLVTAGLHF.

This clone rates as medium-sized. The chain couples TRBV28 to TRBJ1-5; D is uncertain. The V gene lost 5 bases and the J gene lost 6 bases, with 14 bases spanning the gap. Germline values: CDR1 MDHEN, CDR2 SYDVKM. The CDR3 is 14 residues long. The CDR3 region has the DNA TGTGCCAGCAGTCGACCGGGTTTGGGTCAGCCCCAGCATTTT. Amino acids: CASSRPGLGQPQHF.

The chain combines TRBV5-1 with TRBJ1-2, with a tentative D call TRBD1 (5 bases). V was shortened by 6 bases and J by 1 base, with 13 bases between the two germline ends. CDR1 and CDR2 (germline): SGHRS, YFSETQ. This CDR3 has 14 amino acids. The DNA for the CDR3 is TGCGCCAGCACCCCGGGGGGGGGTAACTATGGCTACACCTTC. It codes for CASTPGGGNYGYTF.

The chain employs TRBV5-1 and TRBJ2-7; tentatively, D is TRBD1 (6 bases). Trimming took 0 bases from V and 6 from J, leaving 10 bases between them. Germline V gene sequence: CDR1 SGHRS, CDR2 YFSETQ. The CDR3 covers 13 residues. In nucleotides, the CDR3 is TGCGCCAGCAGCTTGGACAGGGATTCCGAGCAGTACTTC. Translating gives CASSLDRDSEQYF.

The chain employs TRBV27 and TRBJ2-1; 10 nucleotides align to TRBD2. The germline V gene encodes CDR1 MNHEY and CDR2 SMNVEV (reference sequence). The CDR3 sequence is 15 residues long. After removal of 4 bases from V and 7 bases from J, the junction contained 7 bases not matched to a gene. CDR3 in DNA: TGTGCCAGCAGTTCAGCGGGGGGGCTTACAAATGAGCAGTTCTTC. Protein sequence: CASSSAGGLTNEQFF.